Listed here are 17 T cell receptor beta chains from one sample, sequenced in a study of blood T cell repertoires in COVID-19. Sequencing was performed with immunoSEQ multiplex PCR; in TCRdb, only in-frame clones are kept and a portion is missing. The repertoire holds about 150,000 clones, with less than 95% as singletons. Sequencing used peripheral blood. These receptors came from a man aged 45 to 65 with acute or convalescent COVID-19.

The chain links TRBV27 to TRBJ2-2; TRBD2 matches at 7 bases. Germline loops: CDR1 MNHEY, CDR2 SMNVEV (reference sequence). After removal of 7 bases from V and 4 bases from J, the junction contained 6 bases not matched to a gene. This CDR3 has 14 residues. This chain's CDR3 is CASKRGDLTGELFF. The CDR3 nucleotides read TGTGCCAGCAAACGGGGGGATCTCACCGGGGAGCTGTTTTTT.

With regard to this clone: Other DNA sequences in this specimen translate into the identical CDR3. As DNA, the CDR3 is TGTGCCAGCAGTGTCCAAAGGGGCCCTACTGAAGCTTTCTTT. Protein product: CASSVQRGPTEAFF. The chain links TRBV2 to TRBJ1-1; tentative D call: TRBD1 (5 bases). The CDR3 runs 14 residues. Germline V gene lookup returns CDR1 SNHLY and CDR2 FYNNEI. Trimming removed 4 bases from V and 5 bases from J, with 14 bases in between.

The chain combines TRBV4-3 with TRBJ2-7; perhaps TRBD1 as D (7 bases). The V end was cut by 0 bases, the J end by 2 bases, with 14 bases between. The length of the CDR3 is 16 residues. From germline, CDR1 is LGHNA and CDR2 YSLEER. The CDR3 nucleotides are TGCGCCAGCAGCCAAGAGGACCAGGGGGGTCCCTACGAGCAGTACGTC. This encodes CASSQEDQGGPYEQYV.

The gene calls are TRBV5-4 and TRBJ1-1; TRBD1 agrees at 7 bases. CDR1 and CDR2 from the germline V gene are SGHNT and YYREEE (reference sequence). Trimming took 0 bases from V and 2 from J; bases not matched to a gene: 10. The CDR3 covers 17 residues. CDR3 coding DNA: TGTGCCAGCAGCTTGGATAAGGGGGCGCTTTTTAACACTGAAGCTTTCTTT. Its protein is CASSLDKGALFNTEAFF. Full variable domain (remainder filled in from reference TRBV5-4 and TRBJ1-1): ETGVTQSPTHLIKTRGQQVTLRCSSQSGHNTVSWYQQALGQGPQFIFQYYREEENGRGNFPPRFSGLQFPNYSSELNVNALELDDSALYLCASSLDKGALFNTEAFFGQGTRLTVV.

The CDR3 reads CASSPGTPPSGYTF. The CDR3 coding sequence is TGTGCCAGCAGTCCCGGGACACCCCCATCGGGCTACACCTTC. V is TRBV28 and J is TRBJ1-2; TRBD1 might be the D (6 bases). This CDR3 is built from 14 residues. The V gene lost 5 bases and the J gene lost 8 bases, with 18 bases spanning the gap. From germline, CDR1 is MDHEN and CDR2 SYDVKM.

As DNA, the CDR3 is TGTGCCAGCAGCTTATCGACAGGATTCTCTGGAAACACCATATATTTT. Its protein product is CASSLSTGFSGNTIYF. The chain links TRBV7-2 to TRBJ1-3; tentative D call: TRBD1 (6 bases). The CDR3 totals 16 residues. V lost 2 bases to trimming and J lost 0 bases, with 11 bases between them. Germline CDR1 SGHTA, CDR2 FQGNSA.

This chain connects TRBV4-2 to TRBJ2-1; TRBD2 agrees at 10 bases. J lost 2 bases, V lost 6 bases, and 13 bases had no gene match. The CDR3 sequence is 18 residues long. In germline, CDR1 is LGHNA, CDR2 YNFKEQ. Here the CDR3 DNA reads TGTGCCAGCAGGTTAGCGGGGGGCCCGGCATCCCCCTACAATGAGCAGTTCTTC. Translation gives CASRLAGGPASPYNEQFF.

The chain recombines TRBV6-5 with TRBJ2-1; 9 bases line up with TRBD2. J gave up 2 bases and V 6 bases, and 5 bases lay outside the gene matches. This CDR3 is 15 amino acids long. Germline V gene sequence: CDR1 MNHEY, CDR2 SVGAGI. DNA for the CDR3: TGTGCCAGCAGCCTAGCGGGACCACCCTACAATGAGCAGTTCTTC. Amino acids: CASSLAGPPYNEQFF.

The rearrangement uses TRBV11-2 and TRBJ2-3, with D uncertain. Per the germline V gene, CDR1 is SGHAT and CDR2 is FQNNGV. The length of the CDR3 is 14 residues. V dropped 0 bases and J dropped 6 bases, with 10 bases sitting between them. The CDR3 protein is CASSLETPRDTQYF. Here the CDR3 DNA reads TGTGCCAGCAGCTTAGAGACTCCACGCGATACGCAGTATTTT.

To note about this clone: One junction end does not reproduce the germline sequence, and a read error may be involved. The chain joins TRBV3-1 (or the pseudogene TRBV3-2) to TRBJ2-3; TRBD2 aligns across 12 bases. The germline V gene encodes CDR1 LGHDT and CDR2 YNNKEL (reference sequence). The CDR3 is 19 residues long. CDR3 bases: TGTGCCAGCAGCGAAGAATGGTCTAGCGGGAGGGCCTCAAAGGATACGCAGTATTTT. It translates to CASSEEWSSGRASKDTQYF.

The CDR3 DNA sequence: TGTGCCAGCAGCGAAAGGGGAGGGCGGCTAGATAAGCGAGGGCGGGCAAGCGCTGAAGCTTTCTTT. This codes for CASSERGGRLDKRGRASAEAFF. The chain uses TRBV27 and TRBJ1-1; D perhaps matches TRBD1 (5 bases). Germline V CDR1 and CDR2: MNHEY, SMNVEV (reference sequence). This CDR3 region has 22 residues. V lost 6 bases and J 6 bases, leaving 41 bases between the germline ends.

The chain links TRBV2 to TRBJ1-2; maybe TRBD1 (6 bases). Trimming removed 4 bases from V and 4 bases from J, with 7 bases in between. CDR3 size: 12 residues. CDR1 and CDR2 from the germline V gene are SNHLY and FYNNEI. CDR3 sequence: CASSGQAYGYTF. The CDR3 DNA follows: TGTGCCAGCAGTGGACAGGCCTATGGCTACACCTTC. Complete variable domain (other parts from reference TRBV2 and TRBJ1-2): EPEVTQTPSHQVTQMGQEVILRCVPISNHLYFYWYRQILGQKVEFLVSFYNNEISEKSEIFDDQFSVERPDGSNFTLKIRSTKLEDSAMYFCASSGQAYGYTFGSGTRLTVV.

V and J are TRBV19 and TRBJ2-6; TRBD1 matches at 7 bases. The V and J ends lost 4 bases and 2 bases, in that order; junction bases with no gene match: 5. In germline, CDR1 is LNHDA, CDR2 SQIVND (reference sequence). The CDR3 has 16 residues. CDR3 sequence reads: CASSNRGGTGANVLTF. The CDR3 coding sequence is TGTGCCAGTAGTAACAGGGGCGGAACTGGGGCCAACGTCCTGACTTTC.

In this sample, this clone turned up once. This chain links TRBV19 with TRBJ1-6; 7 bases agree with TRBD1. Germline V gives CDR1 LNHDA, CDR2 SQIVND (reference sequence). After removal of 5 bases from V and 10 bases from J, the junction contained 8 bases not matched to a gene. The CDR3 spans 14 residues. The DNA of the CDR3 is TGTGCCAGTAGTCAAGACAGGGAAAAGTCACCCCTCCACTTT. Translated: CASSQDREKSPLHF.

This chain connects TRBV3-1 (or the pseudogene TRBV3-2) to TRBJ1-2, with D possibly TRBD1 on 5 matching bases. The length of the CDR3 is 19 residues. The V and J ends lost 0 bases and 0 bases respectively, with 20 bases between them. From germline, CDR1 is LGHDT and CDR2 YNNKEL (reference sequence). CDR3 nucleotides: TGTGCCAGCAGCCAAGAGGACCATCTAATAGGGGTGGCTAACTATGGCTACACCTTC. Translated, it gives CASSQEDHLIGVANYGYTF.

The chain combines TRBV9 with TRBJ1-1, with D perhaps TRBD1 (5 bases). The V and J ends lost 3 bases and 4 bases respectively, with 10 bases between them. The V gene's germline CDR1 is SGDLS and CDR2 YYNGEE. CDR3 size: 13 residues. CDR3 coding DNA: TGTGCCAGCAGCGATCCGGGGGGCACTGAAGCTTTCTTT. Amino acid sequence: CASSDPGGTEAFF.

V and J are TRBV5-1 and TRBJ2-1, with 8 positions matching TRBD1. J gave up 5 bases and V 0 bases, and 1 base lay outside the gene matches. CDR3 length: 14 residues. Per germline, CDR1 SGHRS and CDR2 YFSETQ. For the CDR3, the DNA is TGCGCCAGCAGCTTGGGGACAGGGAACAATGAGCAGTTCTTC. Protein: CASSLGTGNNEQFF.